The 4 T cell receptor beta chains below come from one sample, sequenced in a study of molecular identifiers for immune sequencing clone quantification. TCRdb processed the PCR reads anew with MiXCR; each CDR3 protein has one entry. The repertoire holds over 100,000 distinct CDR3 sequences, with around 30% as singletons. The sample comprised naive CD8+ T cells from blood, with Jurkat cell RNA spiked in. Subset defined: FACS-sorted CD8+CD4-CCR7+CD45RA+ naive T cells. All receptors come from a human donor in good health. Some libraries in this study had Jurkat cell RNA spiked in.

This clonotype was seen more than once but under ten times. This chain joins TRBV20-1 and TRBJ2-2; 9 bases agree with TRBD2. V was clipped by 0 bases and J by 6 bases; unmatched bases: 14. Germline assignment: CDR1 DFQATT and CDR2 SNEGSKA (reference sequence). The CDR3 runs 18 residues. CDR3 nucleotides: TGCAGTGCTAGAGATAACCTAGCGGGGATGAAGGGACCCGGGGAGCTGTTTTTT. Translated: CSARDNLAGMKGPGELFF.

Details on this clonotype: This clone may be a read error of a much larger clone one base away. This chain links TRBV28 with TRBJ2-3, with D unresolved. Trimming removed 5 bases from V and 4 bases from J, with 13 bases in between. Germline V gives CDR1 MDHEN, CDR2 SYDVKM. This CDR3 has 14 amino acids. The CDR3 loop reads CASSRALNPDTQYF. In DNA, the CDR3 is TGTGCCAGCAGTAGGGCCCTGAACCCAGATACGCAGTATTTT.

The V gene is TRBV15, the J gene TRBJ2-1, with 10 bases identical to TRBD1. Germline CDR1 is LNHNV and CDR2 is YYDKDF (reference sequence). This CDR3 has 13 residues. V trimming: 8 bases; J trimming: 4 bases; junction bases outside the gene matches: 2. The CDR3 sequence: CATGGQGYNEQFF. The CDR3 DNA reads TGTGCCACCGGGGGACAGGGGTACAATGAGCAGTTCTTC.

Comment on this clonotype: Just one base apart from a much larger clone, this may be a read error. The chain joins TRBV28 to TRBJ1-4; 9 nucleotides match TRBD1. This CDR3 is built from 12 residues. CDR1 is MDHEN, CDR2 SYDVKM, per germline. J gave up 11 bases and V 5 bases, and 3 bases lay outside the gene matches. The CDR3 loop reads CASSRDREKLFF. CDR3 DNA: TGTGCCAGCAGTCGGGACAGGGAGAAACTGTTTTTT. Supplemented by reference TRBV28 and TRBJ1-4, the full variable domain reads DVKVTQSSRYLVKRTGEKVFLECVQDMDHENMFWYRQDPGLGLRLIYFSYDVKMKEKGDIPEGYSVSREKKERFSLILESASTNQTSMYLCASSRDREKLFFGSGTQLSVL.